One T cell receptor (beta chain) is described in this entry. The CDR3 covers 13 residues. Between the trimmed V and J ends, which lost 1 base and 2 bases, there was a span of 8 bases. Germline CDR1 and CDR2: DFQATT and SNEGSKA (reference sequence). These data are taken from a study of response to subunit inactivated influenza vaccine. A single record per CDR3 protein comes from TCRdb applying MiXCR to the RT-PCR reads. The table has some 500,000 distinct CDR3 sequences, more than 15% seen once. The chain employs TRBV20-1 and TRBJ2-5; no clear D. The origin of this receptor is a man between 50 and 75 years old who received an inactivated influenza vaccine. Sample: CD4+ T cells sorted from PBMCs, taken around 2 years after vaccination. The CDR3 loop is CSARALRQETQYF. The CDR3 DNA reads as TGCAGTGCTAGAGCCCTGCGACAAGAGACCCAGTACTTC.